This T cell receptor (beta chain) originates from a study of blood T cells in healthy people across ages. Germline values: CDR1 PRHDT, CDR2 FYEKMQ (reference sequence). Trimming left V 4 bases short and J 3 bases short, with 12 bases between. CDR3 length equals 14 residues. This clonotype was picked up a small number of times. The antigen remains undetermined. A second about 7 to 12 cycle PCR used barcoded and J-beta primers. A single record per CDR3 protein comes from TCRdb applying MiXCR to the 5' RACE reads. The sample has around 900,000 distinct CDR3 sequences; approximately 50% are singletons. Notes on the study in general: PBMCs were not sorted, which prevented a conclusive comparison of naive versus antigen-experienced cells.

Sample: blood. The TCR sequence derives from a woman aged 60-70 years in good health. The J gene is TRBJ1-2, the V gene TRBV13; perhaps TRBD1 as D (6 bases). The CDR3 coding sequence is TGTGCCAGCAGCTCAAATGGACAGTACTATGGCTACACCTTC. Amino acids: CASSSNGQYYGYTF.